This T cell receptor (beta chain) stems from a study of cytomegalovirus exposure and HLA in healthy donors. General observations from the study: What was likely a sequencing artifact was a cluster of highly shared sequence variants. Sequences of the TCR beta chain were said to predict the HLA-A and HLA-B alleles of most subjects accurately.

A note on this clone: Its target is unknown.

Germline CDR1 and CDR2: SGHRS and YFSETQ. The CDR3 runs 14 residues. The V and J ends lost 3 bases and 4 bases respectively, with 13 bases between them. Primers: 60 Vbeta forward and 13 Jbeta reverse. Using immunoSEQ multiplex PCR, the repertoire was profiled, and TCRdb retains in-frame clones only, with some absent. The sample consists of approximately 220,000 clones, roughly 85% of them appearing once. In nominal health when sampled, donors likely had unrecorded immune exposures nonetheless. The chain couples TRBV5-1 to TRBJ1-1; D might be TRBD1 (6 bases). This clonotype originated in a man aged 18 to 29 in good health and CMV-seronegative. Sequenced material: PBMCs. Here the CDR3 DNA reads TGCGCCAGCAGCTACAGGGTTGATGGCACTGAAGCTTTCTTT. This sequence encodes CASSYRVDGTEAFF.